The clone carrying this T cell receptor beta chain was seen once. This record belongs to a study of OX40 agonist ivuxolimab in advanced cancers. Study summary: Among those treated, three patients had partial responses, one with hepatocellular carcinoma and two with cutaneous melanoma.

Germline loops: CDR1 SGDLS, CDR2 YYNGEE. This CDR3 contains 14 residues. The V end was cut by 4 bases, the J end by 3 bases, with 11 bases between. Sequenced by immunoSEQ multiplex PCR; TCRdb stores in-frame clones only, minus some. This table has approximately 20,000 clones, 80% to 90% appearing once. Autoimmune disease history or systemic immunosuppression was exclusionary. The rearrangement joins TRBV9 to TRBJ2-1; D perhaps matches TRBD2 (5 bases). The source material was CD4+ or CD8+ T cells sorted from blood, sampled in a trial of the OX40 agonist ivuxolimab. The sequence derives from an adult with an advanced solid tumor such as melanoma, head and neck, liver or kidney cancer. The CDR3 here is CASSLSGDYNEQFF. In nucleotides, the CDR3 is TGTGCCAGCAGCCTCTCCGGGGACTACAATGAGCAGTTCTTC.